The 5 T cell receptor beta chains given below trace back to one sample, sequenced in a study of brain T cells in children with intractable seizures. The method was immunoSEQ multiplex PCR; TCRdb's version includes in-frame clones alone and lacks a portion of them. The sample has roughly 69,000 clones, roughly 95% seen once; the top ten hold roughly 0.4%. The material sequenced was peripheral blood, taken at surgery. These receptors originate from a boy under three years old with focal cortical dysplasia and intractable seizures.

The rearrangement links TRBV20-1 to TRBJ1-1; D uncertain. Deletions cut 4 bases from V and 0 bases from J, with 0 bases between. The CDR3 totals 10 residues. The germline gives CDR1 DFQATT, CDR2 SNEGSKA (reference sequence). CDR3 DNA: TGCAGTGCTATGAACACTGAAGCTTTCTTT. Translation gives CSAMNTEAFF.

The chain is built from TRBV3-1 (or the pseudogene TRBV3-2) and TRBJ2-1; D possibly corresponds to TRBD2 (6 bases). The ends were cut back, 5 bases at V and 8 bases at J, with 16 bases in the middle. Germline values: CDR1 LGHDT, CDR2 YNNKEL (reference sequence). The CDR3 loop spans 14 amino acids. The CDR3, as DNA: TGTGCCAGCAGCTCCGGGCCCAGGAGGGATGAGCAGTTCTTC. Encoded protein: CASSSGPRRDEQFF.

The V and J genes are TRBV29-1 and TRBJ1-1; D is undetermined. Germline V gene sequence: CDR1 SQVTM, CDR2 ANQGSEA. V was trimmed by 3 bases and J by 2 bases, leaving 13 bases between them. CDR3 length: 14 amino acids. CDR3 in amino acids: CSVENRLANTEAFF. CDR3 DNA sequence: TGCAGCGTTGAGAACAGACTTGCTAACACTGAAGCTTTCTTT.

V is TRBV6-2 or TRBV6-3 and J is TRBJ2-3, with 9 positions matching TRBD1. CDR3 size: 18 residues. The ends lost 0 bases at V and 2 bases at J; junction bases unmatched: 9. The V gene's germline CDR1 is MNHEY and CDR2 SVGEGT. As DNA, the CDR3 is TGTGCCAGCAGTTACTCGCTATCCGGGACAGGGATCACAGATACGCAGTATTTT. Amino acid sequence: CASSYSLSGTGITDTQYF.

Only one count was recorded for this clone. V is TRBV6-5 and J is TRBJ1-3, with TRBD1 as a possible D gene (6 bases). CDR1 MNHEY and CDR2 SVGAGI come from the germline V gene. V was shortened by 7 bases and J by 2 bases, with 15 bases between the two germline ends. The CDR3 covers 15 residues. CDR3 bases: TGTGCCAGCACCGAAAACAGGGAGCCTGGAAACACCATATATTTT. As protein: CASTENREPGNTIYF.